This is a list of T cell receptor beta chains from one sample in a study of lung T cells in sarcoidosis with Löfgren's syndrome. TCRdb reprocessed the reads with MiXCR, giving one entry per CDR3 protein. This sample carries some 19,000 distinct CDR3 sequences, around 23% of them seen once, and the ten largest clones take around 0.74%. Specimen: CD4+ T cells from bronchoalveolar lavage. These receptors were obtained from a human donor with sarcoidosis (Löfgren's syndrome or another form), or a control subject (not recorded which). CDR3s include the opening cysteine and the closing phenylalanine or tryptophan. D genes are given only for firm matches. Size tells how often a clone was seen (once, few, many) or the class of an expanded clone, and some rows leave it out.

cdr3_aa: CASRPAAGGLSTDTQYF
cdr3_nt: TGTGCCAGCAGGCCAGCAGCGGGAGGATTGAGCACAGATACGCAGTATTTT
v_call: TRBV7-9
j_call: TRBJ2-3
d_call: TRBD2
clone_size: few

cdr3_aa: CASSYQGLAGVTDTQYF
cdr3_nt: TGTGCCAGCAGTTACCAAGGACTAGCGGGAGTGACAGATACGCAGTATTTT
v_call: TRBV6-6
j_call: TRBJ2-3
d_call: TRBD2
clone_size: medium-sized

cdr3_aa: CASSPEGQGAKNIQYF
cdr3_nt: TGTGCCAGCTCACCTGAAGGACAGGGGGCCAAAAACATTCAGTACTTC
v_call: TRBV18
j_call: TRBJ2-4
d_call: TRBD1
clone_size: many

cdr3_aa: CASSTRTEKAPYGYTF
cdr3_nt: TGTGCCAGCAGTACTAGGACGGAAAAGGCCCCCTATGGCTACACCTTC
v_call: TRBV28
j_call: TRBJ1-2
d_call: -
clone_size: many

cdr3_aa: CASSTSLGGGSEAFF
cdr3_nt: TGTGCCAGCAGCACAAGTCTCGGGGGAGGGTCTGAAGCTTTCTTT
v_call: TRBV3-1
j_call: TRBJ1-1
d_call: -
clone_size: -

cdr3_aa: CSARELNEKLFF
cdr3_nt: TGCAGTGCTAGAGAACTAAATGAAAAACTGTTTTTT
v_call: TRBV20-1
j_call: TRBJ1-4
d_call: -
clone_size: medium-sized

cdr3_aa: CASSLSGGSTDTQYF
cdr3_nt: TGTGCCAGCAGCTTATCGGGAGGGAGCACAGATACGCAGTATTTT
v_call: TRBV7-3
j_call: TRBJ2-3
d_call: TRBD2
clone_size: many

cdr3_aa: CASSQQDRLLTDTQYF
cdr3_nt: TGTGCCAGCAGCCAACAGGACCGACTACTCACAGATACGCAGTATTTT
v_call: TRBV4-2
j_call: TRBJ2-3
d_call: -
clone_size: many

cdr3_aa: CASSQDYQETQYF
cdr3_nt: TGCGCCAGCAGCCAAGACTACCAAGAGACCCAGTACTTC
v_call: TRBV4-3
j_call: TRBJ2-5
d_call: -
clone_size: many

cdr3_aa: CATRTGPNNYGYTF
cdr3_nt: TGTGCCACACGGACAGGGCCGAATAACTATGGCTACACCTTC
v_call: TRBV10-3
j_call: TRBJ1-2
d_call: TRBD1
clone_size: few

cdr3_aa: CASSLVSGGEQYF
cdr3_nt: TGCGCCAGCAGCTTGGTGAGCGGGGGCGAGCAGTACTTC
v_call: TRBV5-1
j_call: TRBJ2-7
d_call: TRBD2
clone_size: -

cdr3_aa: CASSLVISSGSYSEQFF
cdr3_nt: TGTGCCAGCAGCTTAGTGATTTCCAGCGGGAGTTATAGTGAGCAGTTCTTC
v_call: TRBV7-9
j_call: TRBJ2-1
d_call: TRBD2
clone_size: -

cdr3_aa: CSARDTGRLNTEAFF
cdr3_nt: TGCAGTGCTAGAGATACAGGGCGTCTGAACACTGAAGCTTTCTTT
v_call: TRBV20-1
j_call: TRBJ1-1
d_call: -
clone_size: many

cdr3_aa: CASSGQSSYEQYF
cdr3_nt: TGTGCCAGCTCGGGACAGAGTTCCTACGAGCAGTACTTC
v_call: TRBV27
j_call: TRBJ2-7
d_call: TRBD1
clone_size: medium-sized

cdr3_aa: CASSSGMNTEAFF
cdr3_nt: TGTGCCAGCAGTTCGGGCATGAACACTGAAGCTTTCTTT
v_call: TRBV7-3
j_call: TRBJ1-1
d_call: -
clone_size: many

cdr3_aa: CSTNYPGTDTQYF
cdr3_nt: TGCAGTACCAATTATCCTGGAACAGATACGCAGTATTTT
v_call: TRBV20-1
j_call: TRBJ2-3
d_call: -
clone_size: medium-sized

cdr3_aa: CASSPGGVSTDTQYF
cdr3_nt: TGCGCCAGCAGCCCGGGGGGAGTGAGCACAGATACGCAGTATTTT
v_call: TRBV5-1
j_call: TRBJ2-3
d_call: TRBD2
clone_size: -

cdr3_aa: CVSSWRGGLAGTMETQYF
cdr3_nt: TGCGTCAGCAGCTGGCGGGGTGGACTAGCGGGGACTATGGAGACCCAGTACTTC
v_call: TRBV5-1
j_call: TRBJ2-5
d_call: TRBD2
clone_size: once

cdr3_aa: CASSPRAGVTDTQYF
cdr3_nt: TGTGCCAGCAGCCCGCGAGCGGGGGTGACAGATACGCAGTATTTT
v_call: TRBV7-2
j_call: TRBJ2-3
d_call: TRBD2
clone_size: many

cdr3_aa: CSARREETQYF
cdr3_nt: TGCAGTGCTAGGCGGGAAGAGACCCAGTACTTC
v_call: TRBV20-1
j_call: TRBJ2-5
d_call: -
clone_size: many

cdr3_aa: CASSPQGNYNEQFF
cdr3_nt: TGTGCCAGCAGCCCCCAGGGGAACTACAATGAGCAGTTCTTC
v_call: TRBV9
j_call: TRBJ2-1
d_call: -
clone_size: few

cdr3_aa: CSVDISAGTGELFF
cdr3_nt: TGCAGCGTTGATATTAGCGCGGGGACCGGGGAGCTGTTTTTT
v_call: TRBV29-1
j_call: TRBJ2-2
d_call: -
clone_size: -

cdr3_aa: CASSRPPGTQGAEKNTGELFF
cdr3_nt: TGTGCCAGCAGCCGGCCTCCGGGAACGCAGGGGGCAGAGAAGAACACCGGGGAGCTGTTTTTT
v_call: TRBV7-3
j_call: TRBJ2-2
d_call: TRBD1
clone_size: few

cdr3_aa: CASRAFFGEQFF
cdr3_nt: TGTGCCAGCAGGGCGTTTTTCGGCGAGCAGTTCTTC
v_call: TRBV2
j_call: TRBJ2-1
d_call: -
clone_size: many

cdr3_aa: CSASYSPFYNEQFF
cdr3_nt: TGCAGTGCTAGTTATAGCCCTTTTTACAATGAGCAGTTCTTC
v_call: TRBV20-1
j_call: TRBJ2-1
d_call: -
clone_size: many

cdr3_aa: CASSYGGTTSEQYF
cdr3_nt: TGTGCCAGCAGTTACGGAGGGACTACTTCCGAGCAGTACTTC
v_call: TRBV6-6
j_call: TRBJ2-7
d_call: TRBD2
clone_size: many

cdr3_aa: CASSYTGTLNYGYTF
cdr3_nt: TGTGCCAGCAGCTATACCGGGACACTCAACTATGGCTACACCTTC
v_call: TRBV7-9
j_call: TRBJ1-2
d_call: -
clone_size: many

cdr3_aa: CASRPETDTQYF
cdr3_nt: TGTGCCAGCAGGCCAGAAACAGATACGCAGTATTTT
v_call: TRBV25-1
j_call: TRBJ2-3
d_call: -
clone_size: medium-sized

cdr3_aa: CAISEFERDTQYF
cdr3_nt: TGTGCCATCAGTGAGTTCGAGAGAGATACGCAGTATTTT
v_call: TRBV10-3
j_call: TRBJ2-3
d_call: -
clone_size: many

cdr3_aa: CASSLLGDYEQYF
cdr3_nt: TGTGCCAGCAGTTTATTAGGGGACTACGAGCAGTACTTC
v_call: TRBV28
j_call: TRBJ2-7
d_call: -
clone_size: medium-sized

cdr3_aa: CSARDRASGTIYNEQFF
cdr3_nt: TGCAGTGCTAGAGATCGGGCTAGCGGGACAATCTACAATGAGCAGTTCTTC
v_call: TRBV20-1
j_call: TRBJ2-1
d_call: TRBD2
clone_size: medium-sized

cdr3_aa: CASSTTACGGNIQYF
cdr3_nt: TGTGCCAGTAGTACGACCGCCTGTGGGGGAAACATTCAGTACTTC
v_call: TRBV19
j_call: TRBJ2-4
d_call: -
clone_size: -

cdr3_aa: CACSLYRNAEAFF
cdr3_nt: TGTGCCTGCAGTTTATACAGAAACGCTGAAGCTTTCTTT
v_call: TRBV27
j_call: TRBJ1-1
d_call: -
clone_size: -

cdr3_aa: CASSGGLMGHKPQHF
cdr3_nt: TGTGCCAGCAGCGGCGGTTTGATGGGACATAAGCCCCAGCATTTT
v_call: TRBV6-2/TRBV6-3
j_call: TRBJ1-5
d_call: -
clone_size: medium-sized

cdr3_aa: CSARLDRGLQPQHF
cdr3_nt: TGCAGTGCAAGGCTGGACAGGGGTCTTCAGCCCCAGCATTTT
v_call: TRBV20-1
j_call: TRBJ1-5
d_call: TRBD1
clone_size: medium-sized

cdr3_aa: CASSDDSGSSSEQFF
cdr3_nt: TGTGCCAGCAGTGATGATAGCGGGAGCTCCAGTGAGCAGTTCTTC
v_call: TRBV2
j_call: TRBJ2-1
d_call: TRBD2
clone_size: many

cdr3_aa: CATGEEQYF
cdr3_nt: TGTGCCACAGGGGAAGAGCAGTACTTC
v_call: TRBV6-1
j_call: TRBJ2-7
d_call: -
clone_size: many

cdr3_aa: CASRKDGFMNTEAFF
cdr3_nt: TGTGCCAGCAGGAAGGACGGGTTCATGAACACTGAAGCTTTCTTT
v_call: TRBV7-2
j_call: TRBJ1-1
d_call: -
clone_size: many

cdr3_aa: CASKSTGGATEAFF
cdr3_nt: TGTGCCAGCAAAAGTACAGGGGGCGCGACTGAAGCTTTCTTT
v_call: TRBV6-1
j_call: TRBJ1-1
d_call: TRBD1
clone_size: many

cdr3_aa: CSVDTLAGGSYEQYF
cdr3_nt: TGCAGCGTTGACACACTAGCGGGGGGCTCCTACGAGCAGTACTTC
v_call: TRBV29-1
j_call: TRBJ2-7
d_call: TRBD2
clone_size: -

cdr3_aa: CSAPYPISYEQYF
cdr3_nt: TGCAGTGCCCCATACCCTATCTCCTACGAGCAGTACTTC
v_call: TRBV20-1
j_call: TRBJ2-7
d_call: -
clone_size: many

cdr3_aa: CASSLKGRYYEQYF
cdr3_nt: TGTGCCAGCAGCTTGAAGGGACGGTACTACGAGCAGTACTTC
v_call: TRBV11-2
j_call: TRBJ2-7
d_call: -
clone_size: -

cdr3_aa: CASSSPGRIYEQYF
cdr3_nt: TGTGCCAGCAGTTCCCCGGGACGAATTTACGAGCAGTACTTC
v_call: TRBV6-1
j_call: TRBJ2-7
d_call: -
clone_size: many

cdr3_aa: CASSPLGTTVSEQYF
cdr3_nt: TGTGCCAGCTCACCACTCGGGACTACCGTGTCCGAGCAGTACTTC
v_call: TRBV18
j_call: TRBJ2-7
d_call: TRBD2
clone_size: many

cdr3_aa: CSARDETAGEWETQYF
cdr3_nt: TGCAGCGCTAGAGATGAAACAGCGGGAGAATGGGAGACCCAGTACTTC
v_call: TRBV20-1
j_call: TRBJ2-5
d_call: TRBD2
clone_size: -

cdr3_aa: CASSQDRGTRETQYF
cdr3_nt: TGTGCCAGCAGCCAAGATAGGGGGACAAGAGAGACCCAGTACTTC
v_call: TRBV3-1
j_call: TRBJ2-5
d_call: -
clone_size: few

cdr3_aa: CASRKGGGQNTEAFF
cdr3_nt: TGCGCCAGCAGAAAGGGTGGGGGGCAGAACACTGAAGCTTTCTTT
v_call: TRBV4-3
j_call: TRBJ1-1
d_call: -
clone_size: many

cdr3_aa: CASSVFPLTF
cdr3_nt: TGTGCCAGCAGCGTTTTTCCCTTGACCTTC
v_call: TRBV7-9
j_call: TRBJ2-1
d_call: -
clone_size: medium-sized

cdr3_aa: CASSQEVGQRNNYGYTF
cdr3_nt: TGCGCCAGCAGCCAAGAAGTAGGACAACGTAATAACTATGGCTACACCTTC
v_call: TRBV4-1
j_call: TRBJ1-2
d_call: -
clone_size: many

cdr3_aa: CASSVAIRGEKLFF
cdr3_nt: TGTGCCAGCAGCGTAGCTATCAGGGGGGAAAAACTGTTTTTT
v_call: TRBV9
j_call: TRBJ1-4
d_call: TRBD1
clone_size: few

cdr3_aa: CASRWGSARRYTEAFF
cdr3_nt: TGTGCCAGCAGGTGGGGGTCCGCCCGTAGGTACACTGAAGCTTTCTTT
v_call: TRBV28
j_call: TRBJ1-1
d_call: -
clone_size: medium-sized

cdr3_aa: CASSQLGTPVDEQYF
cdr3_nt: TGTGCCAGCAGCCAACTCGGGACTCCTGTCGACGAGCAGTACTTC
v_call: TRBV4-2
j_call: TRBJ2-7
d_call: -
clone_size: many

cdr3_aa: CASSLALGGRGPDTQYF
cdr3_nt: TGTGCCAGCAGCTTAGCGTTGGGGGGGCGCGGGCCAGATACGCAGTATTTT
v_call: TRBV7-2
j_call: TRBJ2-3
d_call: -
clone_size: many

cdr3_aa: CASRNAPAGLHF
cdr3_nt: TGTGCCAGCAGGAACGCCCCCGCGGGCCTCCACTTT
v_call: TRBV2
j_call: TRBJ1-6
d_call: -
clone_size: -

cdr3_aa: CASSLSGTAYEQYF
cdr3_nt: TGTGCCAGCAGCCTAAGCGGGACCGCCTACGAGCAGTACTTC
v_call: TRBV9
j_call: TRBJ2-7
d_call: TRBD2
clone_size: -

cdr3_aa: CASSLGGGRADTQYF
cdr3_nt: TGTGCCAGTAGTCTAGGTGGCGGGAGGGCCGATACCCAGTACTTC
v_call: TRBV19
j_call: TRBJ2-5
d_call: TRBD2
clone_size: many

cdr3_aa: CASRSDSKFQETQYF
cdr3_nt: TGTGCCAGCAGGTCCGACAGTAAGTTCCAAGAGACCCAGTACTTC
v_call: TRBV28
j_call: TRBJ2-5
d_call: -
clone_size: many

cdr3_aa: CASSLSDTEAFF
cdr3_nt: TGTGCCAGCAGTTTAAGCGACACTGAAGCTTTCTTT
v_call: TRBV28
j_call: TRBJ1-1
d_call: -
clone_size: many

cdr3_aa: CAISESTAKETQYF
cdr3_nt: TGTGCCATCAGTGAGTCGACAGCCAAGGAGACCCAGTACTTC
v_call: TRBV10-3
j_call: TRBJ2-5
d_call: -
clone_size: medium-sized

cdr3_aa: CASSLDAATQYF
cdr3_nt: TGTGCCAGCAGCTTAGACGCGGCGACCCAGTACTTC
v_call: TRBV7-2
j_call: TRBJ2-5
d_call: -
clone_size: few